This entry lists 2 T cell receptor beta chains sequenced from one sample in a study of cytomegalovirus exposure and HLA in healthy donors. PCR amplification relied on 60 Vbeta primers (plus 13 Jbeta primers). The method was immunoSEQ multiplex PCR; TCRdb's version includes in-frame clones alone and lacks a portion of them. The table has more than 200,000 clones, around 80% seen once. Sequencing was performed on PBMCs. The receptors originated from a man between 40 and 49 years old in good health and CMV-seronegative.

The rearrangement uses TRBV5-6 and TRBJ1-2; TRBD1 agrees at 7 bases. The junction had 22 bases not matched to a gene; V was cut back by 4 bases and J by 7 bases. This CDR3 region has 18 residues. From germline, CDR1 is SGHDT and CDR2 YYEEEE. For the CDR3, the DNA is TGTGCCAGCAGCGCGCGCAGGGGGTCCAATCTATGGAGACGTGGCTACACCTTC. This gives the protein CASSARRGSNLWRRGYTF.

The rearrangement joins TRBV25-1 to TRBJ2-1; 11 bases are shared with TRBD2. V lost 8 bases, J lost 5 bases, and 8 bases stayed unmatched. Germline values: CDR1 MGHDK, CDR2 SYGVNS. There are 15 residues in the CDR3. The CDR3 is CASLEATSGNNEQFF. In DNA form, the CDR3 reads TGTGCCAGCCTGGAGGCGACTAGCGGGAACAATGAGCAGTTCTTC.